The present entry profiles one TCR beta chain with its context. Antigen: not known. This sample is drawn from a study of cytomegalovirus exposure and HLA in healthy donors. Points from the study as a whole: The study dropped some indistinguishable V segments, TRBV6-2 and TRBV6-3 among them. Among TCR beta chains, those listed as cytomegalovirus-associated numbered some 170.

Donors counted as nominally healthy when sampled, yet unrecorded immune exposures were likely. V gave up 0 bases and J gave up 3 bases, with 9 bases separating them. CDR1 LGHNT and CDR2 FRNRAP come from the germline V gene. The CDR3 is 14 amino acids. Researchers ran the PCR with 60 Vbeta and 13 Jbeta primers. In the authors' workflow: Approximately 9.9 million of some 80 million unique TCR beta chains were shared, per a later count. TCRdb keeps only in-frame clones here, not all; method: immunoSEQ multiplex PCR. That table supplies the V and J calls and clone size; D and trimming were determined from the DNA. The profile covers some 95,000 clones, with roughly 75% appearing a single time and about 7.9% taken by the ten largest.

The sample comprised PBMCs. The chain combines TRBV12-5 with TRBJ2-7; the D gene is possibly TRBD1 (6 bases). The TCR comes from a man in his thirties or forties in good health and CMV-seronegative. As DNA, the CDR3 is TGTGCTAGTGGTTTGGTAGGCAGGGGCTACGAGCAGTACTTC. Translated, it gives CASGLVGRGYEQYF.